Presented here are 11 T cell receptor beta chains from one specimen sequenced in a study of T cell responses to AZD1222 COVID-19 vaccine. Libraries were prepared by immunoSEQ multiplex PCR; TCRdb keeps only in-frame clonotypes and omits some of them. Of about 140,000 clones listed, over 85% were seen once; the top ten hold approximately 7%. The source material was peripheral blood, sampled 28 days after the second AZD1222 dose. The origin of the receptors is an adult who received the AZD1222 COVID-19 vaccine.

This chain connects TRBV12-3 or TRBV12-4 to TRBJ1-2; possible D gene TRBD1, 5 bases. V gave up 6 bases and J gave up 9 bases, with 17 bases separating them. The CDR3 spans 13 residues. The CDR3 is CASSPGLDSRYTF. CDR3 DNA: TGTGCCAGCAGCCCGGGGCTTGACAGTCGCTACACCTTC.

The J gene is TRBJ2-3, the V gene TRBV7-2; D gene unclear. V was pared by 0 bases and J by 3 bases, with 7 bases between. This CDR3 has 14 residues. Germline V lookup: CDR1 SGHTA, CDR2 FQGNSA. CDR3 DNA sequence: TGTGCCAGCAGCTTAGCCCCAGCAACAGATACGCAGTATTTT. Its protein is CASSLAPATDTQYF.

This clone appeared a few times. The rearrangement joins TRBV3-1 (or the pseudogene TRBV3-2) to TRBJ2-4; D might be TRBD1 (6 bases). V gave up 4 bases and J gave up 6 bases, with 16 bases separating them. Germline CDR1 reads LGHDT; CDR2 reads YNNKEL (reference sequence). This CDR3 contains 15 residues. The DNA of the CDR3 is TGTGCCAGCAGCCCCAGGACAGCACTGAGAAACATTCAGTACTTC. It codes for CASSPRTALRNIQYF.

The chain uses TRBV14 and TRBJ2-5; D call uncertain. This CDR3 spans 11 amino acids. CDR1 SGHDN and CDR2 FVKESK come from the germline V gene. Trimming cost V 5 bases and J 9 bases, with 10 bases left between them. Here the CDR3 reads CASSYGSAQYF. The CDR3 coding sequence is TGTGCCAGCAGCTACGGCTCTGCCCAGTACTTC.

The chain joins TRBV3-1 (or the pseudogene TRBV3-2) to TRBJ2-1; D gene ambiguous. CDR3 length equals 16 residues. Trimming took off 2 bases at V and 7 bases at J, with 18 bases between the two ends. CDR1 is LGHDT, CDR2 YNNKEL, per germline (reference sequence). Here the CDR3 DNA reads TGTGCCAGCAGCCAACAAGACCTCTCTACCTGGAATGAGCAGTTCTTC. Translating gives CASSQQDLSTWNEQFF.

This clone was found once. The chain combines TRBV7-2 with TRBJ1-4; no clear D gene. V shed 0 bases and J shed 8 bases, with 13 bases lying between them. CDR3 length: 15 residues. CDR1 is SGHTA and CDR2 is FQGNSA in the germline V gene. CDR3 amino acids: CASSLAGSRKEKLFF. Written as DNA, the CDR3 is TGTGCCAGCAGCTTAGCGGGCAGTAGGAAGGAAAAACTGTTTTTT.

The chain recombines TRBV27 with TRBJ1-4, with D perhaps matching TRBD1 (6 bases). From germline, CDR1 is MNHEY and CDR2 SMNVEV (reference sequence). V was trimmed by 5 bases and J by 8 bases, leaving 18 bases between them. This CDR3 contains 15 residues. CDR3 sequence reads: CASSTGTRLFEKLFF. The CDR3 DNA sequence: TGTGCCAGCAGTACCGGGACACGGCTTTTCGAAAAACTGTTTTTT.

CDR3 residues: CASSQENYGYTF. CDR3 bases: TGCGCCAGCAGCCAGGAAAACTATGGCTACACCTTC. This rearrangement joins TRBV4-3 to TRBJ1-2; unclear D gene. V shed 3 bases and J shed 2 bases, with 4 bases lying between them. Germline values: CDR1 LGHNA, CDR2 YSLEER. There are 12 residues in the CDR3.

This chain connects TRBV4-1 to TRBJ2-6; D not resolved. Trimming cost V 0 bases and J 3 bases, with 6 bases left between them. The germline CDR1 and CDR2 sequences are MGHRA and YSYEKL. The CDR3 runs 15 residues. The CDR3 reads CASSQDIGGANVLTF. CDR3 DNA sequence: TGCGCCAGCAGCCAAGATATAGGTGGGGCCAACGTCCTGACTTTC.

The CDR3 bases are TGCGCCAGCAGCAGTGGGTACGAGCAGTACTTC. This translates into CASSSGYEQYF. This chain links TRBV4-1 with TRBJ2-7; D call uncertain. The CDR3 is 11 residues long. The germline V gene has CDR1 MGHRA and CDR2 YSYEKL. V dropped 5 bases and J dropped 4 bases, with 6 bases sitting between them.

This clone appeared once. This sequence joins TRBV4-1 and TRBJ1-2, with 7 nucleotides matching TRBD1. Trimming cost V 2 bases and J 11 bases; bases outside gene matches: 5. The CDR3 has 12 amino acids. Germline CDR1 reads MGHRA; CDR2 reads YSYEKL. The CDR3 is CASSQTPGGYTF. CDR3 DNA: TGCGCCAGCAGCCAAACCCCAGGGGGTTACACCTTC.